This is a list of T cell receptor beta chains from one sample in a study of T-cell reconstitution after alpha-beta-depleted transplantation in children. TCRdb itself ran the PCR reads through MiXCR, one entry per CDR3 protein. The sample comprises about 500,000 distinct CDR3 sequences, around a third of which are singletons, and approximately 2.3% rests with the top ten. The sequencing here drew on PBMCs from the stem cell graft donor, taken from the stem cell graft. The receptor source for this set is a human donor who donated a stem cell graft to a child with aplastic anemia. Both conserved end residues are part of each CDR3. The D gene is left open where the match is weak. Size is omitted from some rows. Given values are once, few, many or a class for expanded clones.

len	abundance	v_gene	d_gene	j_gene	CDR3aa	CDR3nt
13	few	TRBV3-1	.	TRBJ2-1	CASSQEQGSEQFF	TGTGCCAGCAGCCAAGAACAAGGAAGCGAGCAGTTCTTC
13	few	TRBV7-6	TRBD1	TRBJ1-1	CASSRQGTTEAFF	TGTGCCAGCAGTCGACAGGGTACCACTGAAGCTTTCTTT
14	few	TRBV18	TRBD1	TRBJ1-2	CASFKDRGIYGYTF	TGTGCCAGCTTCAAAGACAGGGGAATATATGGCTACACCTTC
15	.	TRBV19	TRBD1	TRBJ1-3	CASSIATGAGNTIYF	TGTGCCAGTAGTATCGCTACAGGGGCTGGAAACACCATATATTTT
15	.	TRBV6-2/TRBV6-3	TRBD2	TRBJ2-7	CASSYWSGGSYEQYF	TGTGCCAGCAGTTACTGGAGCGGGGGCTCCTACGAGCAGTACTTC
15	.	TRBV5-4	TRBD2	TRBJ2-1	CASSLASGTILGQFF	TGTGCCAGCAGCTTGGCTAGCGGGACGATCCTCGGGCAGTTCTTC
16	.	TRBV6-1	TRBD1	TRBJ1-5	CASRGRGLYSNQPQHF	TGTGCCAGCAGGGGCAGGGGGCTCTATAGCAATCAGCCCCAGCATTTT
13	.	TRBV12-3/TRBV12-4	.	TRBJ2-6	CASTHSGANVLTF	TGTGCCAGCACCCACTCTGGGGCCAACGTCCTGACTTTC
20	few	TRBV5-6	TRBD1	TRBJ2-4	CASSLEGQGKFRGSKNIQYF	TGTGCCAGCAGCTTGGAAGGACAGGGGAAGTTCCGGGGATCCAAAAACATTCAGTACTTC
16	.	TRBV20-1	TRBD2	TRBJ2-3	CSATAPRRESRDTQYF	TGCAGTGCCACCGCTCCTAGGCGGGAGAGTCGAGATACGCAGTATTTT
14	.	TRBV5-1	TRBD2	TRBJ2-5	CASSLTSGEETQYF	TGCGCCAGCAGCTTGACTAGCGGAGAAGAGACCCAGTACTTC
14	.	TRBV12-3/TRBV12-4	.	TRBJ1-5	CASSFRDTRQPQHF	TGTGCCAGCAGCTTCAGGGATACGAGGCAGCCCCAGCATTTT
14	few	TRBV29-1	.	TRBJ2-5	CSASFLGPEETQYF	TGCAGCGCCTCATTTCTAGGGCCCGAAGAGACCCAGTACTTC
13	.	TRBV6-1	.	TRBJ1-1	CASSESVSSCGFF	TGTGCCAGCAGTGAAAGTGTTTCATCGTGTGGGTTCTTT
14	.	TRBV6-2/TRBV6-3	.	TRBJ1-1	CASSYWGQNTEAFF	TGTGCCAGCAGTTACTGGGGACAGAACACTGAAGCTTTCTTT
14	.	TRBV6-1	.	TRBJ2-7	CASSKRTVSYEQYF	TGTGCCAGCAGTAAAAGGACAGTATCCTACGAGCAGTACTTC
15	.	TRBV4-1	.	TRBJ1-5	CASSQEGQGRQPQHF	TGCGCCAGCAGCCAAGAAGGGCAGGGTCGGCAGCCCCAGCATTTT
14	few	TRBV20-1	.	TRBJ1-2	CSARDRGGNYGYTF	TGCAGTGCTAGAGACAGGGGCGGTAACTATGGCTACACCTTC
15	once	TRBV6-4	.	TRBJ2-1	CASSIYPGPKYEQFF	TGTGCCAGCAGTATATACCCGGGACCCAAGTATGAGCAGTTCTTC
18	.	TRBV20-1	TRBD1	TRBJ1-1	CSARSWTGGTRANTEAFF	TGCAGTGCTAGATCCTGGACAGGGGGTACTAGGGCGAACACTGAAGCTTTCTTT
13	.	TRBV20-1	.	TRBJ2-3	CSARPGPKDTQYF	TGCAGTGCTAGACCCGGACCTAAAGATACGCAGTATTTT
16	.	TRBV14	.	TRBJ2-3	CASSQGLGGRTDTQYF	TGTGCCAGCAGCCAAGGGCTGGGGGGCCGCACAGATACGCAGTATTTT